Following are 27 T cell receptor beta chains from one sample sequenced in a study of T cell clonality in common variable immunodeficiency. Study-wide results and caveats: Common variable immunodeficiency TCR beta sequences reportedly had fewer deletions and N-nucleotide insertions.

This table comes from immunoSEQ multiplex PCR, and its TCRdb copy is limited to in-frame clones, with some not included. This sample lists about 15,000 clones; its ten largest clones have around 4.7%. For these TCRs, the target antigens are not known. Input material: peripheral blood mononuclear cells. Receptor source: a human donor with common variable immunodeficiency.

Comments on this clone: The read falls 3 residues short of the CDR3 end, and the missing part is taken from the germline J gene. The V call is TRBV20-1, the J call TRBJ1-2; tentative D call: TRBD1 (6 bases). Trimming removed 0 bases from V and 5 bases from J, with 10 bases in between. Germline loops: CDR1 DFQATT, CDR2 SNEGSKA (reference sequence). This CDR3 has 13 residues. The CDR3 here is CSARDWTAYGYTF. CDR3 DNA, as far as it was read: TGCAGTGCTAGAGATTGGACAGCGTATGGC.

A word on this clone: The CDR3 extends 3 residues past the end of the read, so its final part is completed from the germline J gene. The rearrangement joins TRBV5-1 to TRBJ1-1, with 7 bases aligning to TRBD1. CDR1 SGHRS and CDR2 YFSETQ come from the germline V gene. V shed 5 bases and J 0 bases; nucleotides not matched to a gene: 4. CDR3 length: 14 residues. CDR3 region: CASSLQGMNTEAFF. The sequenced CDR3 bases are TGCGCCAGCAGTCTACAGGGGATGAACACTGAA. Filled out from reference TRBV5-1 and TRBJ1-1, the complete variable domain reads KAGVTQTPRYLIKTRGQQVTLSCSPISGHRSVSWYQQTPGQGLQFLFEYFSETQRNKGNFPGRFSGRQFSNSRSEMNVSTLELGDSALYLCASSLQGMNTEAFFGQGTRLTVV.

A note on this clone: The sequenced fragment ends 3 residues before the CDR3 boundary, so the rest is inferred from the germline J gene. V usage is TRBV19 and J usage is TRBJ1-5, with TRBD1 as a possible D gene (5 bases). CDR3 length equals 16 residues. V lost 3 bases and J lost 5, with 17 bases in between. Germline CDR1 and CDR2: LNHDA and SQIVND (reference sequence). Incomplete CDR3 DNA: TGTGCCAGTAGTATCGGACAAGGGCCCTCATATCAGCCC. This codes for CASSIGQGPSYQP. The full CDR3 sequence reads CASSIGQGPSYQPQHF. Variable domain in full (rest from reference TRBV19 and TRBJ1-5): DGGITQSPKYLFRKEGQNVTLSCEQNLNHDAMYWYRQDPGQGLRLIYYSQIVNDFQKGDIAEGYSVSREKKESFPLTVTSAQKNPTAFYLCASSIGQGPSYQPQHFGDGTRLSIL.

As for this clone: The read is 3 residues too short to cover the CDR3 end, so that end is filled in from the germline J gene. This chain uses TRBV2 with TRBJ1-1, with D maybe TRBD1 (5 bases). CDR3 size: 15 residues. The V gene's germline CDR1 is SNHLY and CDR2 FYNNEI. V was shortened by 5 bases and J by 4 bases, with 17 bases between the two germline ends. The sequenced CDR3 bases are TGTGCCAGCAGTCTCCTGGGGGGGTCGGGCACTGAA. Its translation is CASSLLGGSGTE. The CDR3 in full is CASSLLGGSGTEAFF.

The CDR3 reads CASTSRAGEQYF. CDR3 DNA (partial): TGTGCCAGCACTAGCCGAGCCGGCGAG. The J gene is TRBJ2-7, the V gene TRBV6-9; D is perhaps TRBD2 (5 bases). Read data end 3 residues before the CDR3 end; the end is taken from the germline J gene. The CDR3 loop spans 12 amino acids. Trimming stripped 7 bases from V and 6 bases from J, with 13 bases between. Germline assignment: CDR1 MNHGY and CDR2 SVAAGI.

As for this clone: Sequencing ends 3 residues short of the CDR3 end; the germline J gene provides the rest. The rearrangement joins TRBV5-1 to TRBJ1-1; D gene uncertain. This CDR3 comprises 13 residues. V gave up 4 bases and J gave up 1 base, with 8 bases separating them. Germline V lookup: CDR1 SGHRS, CDR2 YFSETQ. This CDR3 is CASSASQNTEAFF. CDR3 DNA, as far as it was read: TGCGCCAGCAGCGCCTCACAGAACACTGAA.

CDR3 sequence reads: CASTFPRGQENTGELFF. Incomplete CDR3 DNA: TGTGCCAGTACCTTCCCCCGAGGACAGGAGAACACCGGGGAG. This sequence joins TRBV19 and TRBJ2-2, with 7 bases that match TRBD1. Read data end 3 residues before the CDR3 end; the end is taken from the germline J gene. With V trimmed by 7 bases and J by 1 base, 12 bases remained unmatched. The CDR3 totals 17 residues. Germline CDR1 LNHDA, CDR2 SQIVND (reference sequence).

Points on this clone: The CDR3 extends 3 residues past the end of the read, so its final part is completed from the germline J gene. The chain carries TRBV3-1 (or the pseudogene TRBV3-2) and TRBJ2-6; D is undetermined. Germline V lookup: CDR1 LGHDT, CDR2 YNNKEL (reference sequence). This CDR3 comprises 12 residues. CDR3 DNA (partial): TGTGCCAGCAGCCAAGAAGTTACAGTC. Translated, it gives CASSQEVTV. The full CDR3 protein is CASSQEVTVLTF.

A note on this clone: The missing CDR3 end, 3 residues past where the read stops, is filled in from the germline J gene. The chain is built from TRBV29-1 and TRBJ2-5, with 8 positions matching TRBD2. V lost 4 bases to trimming and J lost 4 bases; unmatched junction nucleotides: 8. This CDR3 contains 14 residues. Germline V gives CDR1 SQVTM, CDR2 ANQGSEA. The CDR3 protein is CSVGEGLALETQYF. The CDR3 DNA, read in part, is TGCAGCGTTGGGGAAGGACTAGCCCTAGAGACC.

In the case of this clone: The read halts 3 residues ahead of the CDR3 end, with the missing end drawn from the germline J gene. The rearrangement uses TRBV7-6 and TRBJ2-1; D unclear. The CDR3 consists of 15 residues. CDR1 SGHVS and CDR2 FNYEAQ come from the germline V gene. The V gene lost 5 bases and the J gene lost 0 bases, with 11 bases spanning the gap. The sequenced CDR3 bases are TGTGCCAGCAGCCCACTCGAAGTCTCCTACAATGAG. Protein product: CASSPLEVSYNE. The CDR3, in full, reads CASSPLEVSYNEQFF.

With regard to this clone: The CDR3 extends 3 residues past the end of the read, so its final part is completed from the germline J gene. The rearrangement joins TRBV20-1 to TRBJ1-2; D is perhaps TRBD1 (6 bases). V lost 6 bases, J lost 3 bases, and 20 bases lay in between. Germline values: CDR1 DFQATT, CDR2 SNEGSKA (reference sequence). This CDR3 spans 15 amino acids. CDR3 DNA, as far as it was read: TGCAGTGCCGCCGACTCCCAGGGGCTAGACTATGGC. As protein: CSAADSQGLDYG. The entire CDR3 reads CSAADSQGLDYGYTF.

Notes on this clone: From the germline J gene comes the end of the CDR3, since the read stops 3 residues before it. The rearrangement joins TRBV16 to TRBJ2-1; D might be TRBD2 (6 bases). This CDR3 is built from 13 residues. Germline assignment: CDR1 KGHSY and CDR2 FQNENV. Trimming left V 0 bases short and J 7 bases short, with 7 bases between. The sequenced CDR3 bases are TGTGCCAGCAGCCAATCCGGGGGAAATGAG. This sequence encodes CASSQSGGNE. The entire CDR3 sequence reads CASSQSGGNEQFF.

A remark on this clone: The missing CDR3 end, 3 residues past where the read stops, is filled in from the germline J gene. The chain joins TRBV12-5 to TRBJ2-5; 10 bases are a match to TRBD1. This CDR3 contains 14 residues. V dropped 6 bases and J dropped 5; count of bases not matched to a gene: 6. In germline, CDR1 is LGHNT, CDR2 FRNRAP. CDR3 DNA, as far as it was read: TGTGCTAGTGGGCCGGGACAGGGGAGTGAGACC. This gives the protein CASGPGQGSET. The full CDR3 sequence reads CASGPGQGSETQYF.

With regard to this clone: The read finishes 3 residues shy of the CDR3 end, and the germline J gene is used to complete it. This chain connects TRBV30 to TRBJ1-2; no firm D call. The CDR3 is 14 residues long. Germline loops: CDR1 GTSNPN, CDR2 SVGIG (reference sequence). Trimming left V 0 bases short and J 7 bases short, with 15 bases between. The CDR3 DNA, read in part, is TGTGCCTGGAGTGTAACATGGGCGAGTAGTGGC. Amino acid sequence: CAWSVTWASSG. The CDR3, in full, reads CAWSVTWASSGYTF.

About this clone itself: The read terminates 3 residues ahead of where the CDR3 ends, so the germline J gene completes it. The chain recombines TRBV19 with TRBJ1-4; no firm D call. The germline V and J ends were trimmed by 1 base and 8 bases, with 11 bases remaining between them. This CDR3 has 14 residues. Germline V gene data show CDR1 as LNHDA and CDR2 as SQIVND (reference sequence). CDR3 amino acids: CASSIGLSGEKLFF. The DNA read from the CDR3 is TGTGCCAGTAGTATAGGGCTCTCGGGGGAAAAA.

According to its frequency, this clone is medium-sized. The CDR3 end falls 3 residues outside the read, so it is completed with the germline J gene. This chain links TRBV29-1 with TRBJ2-3, with 9 bases lining up with TRBD2. Germline CDR1 is SQVTM and CDR2 is ANQGSEA. V lost 3 bases and J lost 0; bases outside the gene matches: 7. The CDR3 extends over 16 amino acids. The CDR3 bases that were read are TGCAGCGTTGAGCGGGGGGGCCGGTCCAGCACAGATACG. This translates into CSVERGGRSSTDT. The whole CDR3 region reads CSVERGGRSSTDTQYF.

About this clone: The read is 3 residues too short to cover the CDR3 end, so that end is filled in from the germline J gene. The chain joins TRBV19 to TRBJ2-3; TRBD1 aligns across 7 bases. This CDR3 has 15 amino acids. The J segment lost 0 bases and the V segment lost 9 bases, leaving 9 bases of the junction unmatched. Germline V CDR1 and CDR2: LNHDA, SQIVND (reference sequence). CDR3 bases read: TGTGCCAGCCGCGAAACAGGGGTTAGCACAGATACG. Translated: CASRETGVSTDT. The whole CDR3 reads CASRETGVSTDTQYF.

In the case of this clone: Sequencing ends 3 residues short of the CDR3 end; the germline J gene provides the rest. The chain links TRBV6-1 to TRBJ2-7, with no clear D. Per germline, CDR1 MNHNS and CDR2 SASEGT. This CDR3 comprises 12 residues. Trimming took off 4 bases at V and 4 bases at J, with 8 bases between the two ends. The DNA read from the CDR3 is TGTGCCAGCAGTGGACAAGGATACGAG. Residues: CASSGQGYE. The full CDR3 is CASSGQGYEQYF.

As for this clone: The DNA ends 3 residues before the CDR3 does, and the rest of the CDR3 is filled in from the germline J gene. The V call is TRBV18, the J call TRBJ2-7; 8 bases are a match to TRBD2. Germline CDR1 and CDR2: KGHSH and LQKENI. Losses at the gene ends were 6 bases for V and 2 bases for J; bases not matched to a gene: 9. The CDR3 spans 15 residues. CDR3 residues: CASSKAGGSTYEQYF. Partial CDR3 DNA: TGTGCCAGCTCTAAGGCGGGGGGATCTACCTACGAG.

Note on this clone: The CDR3 extends 3 residues past the end of the read, so its final part is completed from the germline J gene. The J gene is TRBJ1-2, the V gene TRBV6-2 or TRBV6-3, with D possibly being TRBD1 (5 bases). The CDR3 is 15 amino acids. V was clipped by 6 bases and J by 0 bases, with 14 bases between them. CDR1 and CDR2 from the germline V gene are MNHEY and SVGEGT. The covered CDR3 bases are TGTGCCAGCAGCCGGACATCCCCGGCTAACTATGGC. This codes for CASSRTSPANYG. The whole CDR3 reads CASSRTSPANYGYTF.

Comments on this clone: The read halts 3 residues ahead of the CDR3 end, with the missing end drawn from the germline J gene. V and J are TRBV19 and TRBJ1-1, with a weak D call TRBD1 (6 bases). Germline-derived CDR1 and CDR2 are LNHDA and SQIVND (reference sequence). With 4 bases removed from V and 6 bases from J, the gap between germline ends came to 6 bases. This CDR3 spans 11 amino acids. Here the CDR3 reads CASSTGAEAFF. CDR3 bases read: TGTGCCAGTAGTACAGGGGCTGAA. The entire variable domain, with the rest obtained from reference TRBV19 and TRBJ1-1, is as follows: DGGITQSPKYLFRKEGQNVTLSCEQNLNHDAMYWYRQDPGQGLRLIYYSQIVNDFQKGDIAEGYSVSREKKESFPLTVTSAQKNPTAFYLCASSTGAEAFFGQGTRLTVV.

Regarding this clone: The DNA ends 3 residues before the CDR3 does, and the rest of the CDR3 is filled in from the germline J gene. The rearrangement joins TRBV6-4 to TRBJ2-3; 8 nucleotides agree with TRBD2. The length of the CDR3 is 15 residues. From germline, CDR1 is MRHNA and CDR2 SNTAGT. J was trimmed by 1 base and V by 3 bases; bases with no gene match: 3. The CDR3 here is CASSEETSGTDTQYF. CDR3 DNA (partial): TGTGCCAGCAGTGAAGAGACTAGCGGCACAGATACG.

Notes on this clone: The read ends 3 residues early relative to the CDR3; the germline J gene fills the gap. V gene TRBV7-2 combines with J gene TRBJ2-7; 7 bases fit TRBD2. Per the germline V gene, CDR1 is SGHTA and CDR2 is FQGNSA. The CDR3 consists of 15 residues. V was pared by 6 bases and J by 3 bases, with 11 bases of the junction left unmatched. The sequenced part of the CDR3 DNA is TGTGCCAGCAGACATCTAACTAGCGACCTCTACGAG. As protein: CASRHLTSDLYE. The CDR3 reads in full as CASRHLTSDLYEQYF.

Regarding this clone: The sequenced fragment ends 3 residues before the CDR3 boundary, so the rest is inferred from the germline J gene. The V call is TRBV19, the J call TRBJ1-2, with 10 bases that match TRBD1. Per germline, CDR1 LNHDA and CDR2 SQIVND (reference sequence). Trimming cost V 7 bases and J 7 bases; bases outside gene matches: 9. The CDR3 contains 14 residues. CDR3 residues: CASNGDRGHGGYTF. The covered CDR3 bases are TGTGCCAGTAATGGGGACAGGGGACACGGTGGC.

As for this clone: The CDR3 goes on 3 residues after the read ends, and that part is filled in from the germline J gene. The chain employs TRBV29-1 and TRBJ1-6, with D perhaps matching TRBD1 (6 bases). CDR1 SQVTM and CDR2 ANQGSEA come from the germline V gene. The CDR3 is 15 residues long. The sequenced CDR3 bases are TGCAGCGTTGAAAGGGGGGGTGGGGCCCGGCGGTCC. As protein: CSVERGGGARRS. The full CDR3 sequence reads CSVERGGGARRSLHF. Combining the CDR3 with reference TRBV29-1 and TRBJ1-6 gives the whole variable domain SAVISQKPSRDICQRGTSLTIQCQVDSQVTMMFWYRQQPGQSLTLIATANQGSEATYESGFVIDKFPISRPNLTFSTLTVSNMSPEDSSIYLCSVERGGGARRSLHFGNGTRLTVT.

Concerning this clone itself: At one end, the junction sequence differs from germline, possibly due to a read error. The CDR3 end is not reached by the read, which stops 3 residues before it; the germline J gene fills it in. The rearrangement uses TRBV19 and TRBJ1-6; TRBD1 agrees at 8 bases. CDR1 is LNHDA, CDR2 SQIVND, per germline (reference sequence). This CDR3 has 15 amino acids. CDR3 sequence reads: CASSLDRGPNSPLHF. The part of the CDR3 DNA that was read is TGTGCCAGTAGTCTAGACAGGGGTCCTAATTCACCC.

As concerns this clone: The read ends 3 residues before the CDR3 terminus; that terminus is restored from the germline J gene. This sequence joins TRBV7-6 and TRBJ2-1, with D perhaps TRBD2 (5 bases). This CDR3 region has 13 residues. CDR1 is SGHVS and CDR2 is FNYEAQ in the germline V gene. Trimming took off 5 bases at V and 5 bases at J, with 10 bases between the two ends. The CDR3 protein is CASSLGLDNEQFF. CDR3 DNA (partial): TGTGCCAGCAGCCTCGGACTGGACAATGAG.